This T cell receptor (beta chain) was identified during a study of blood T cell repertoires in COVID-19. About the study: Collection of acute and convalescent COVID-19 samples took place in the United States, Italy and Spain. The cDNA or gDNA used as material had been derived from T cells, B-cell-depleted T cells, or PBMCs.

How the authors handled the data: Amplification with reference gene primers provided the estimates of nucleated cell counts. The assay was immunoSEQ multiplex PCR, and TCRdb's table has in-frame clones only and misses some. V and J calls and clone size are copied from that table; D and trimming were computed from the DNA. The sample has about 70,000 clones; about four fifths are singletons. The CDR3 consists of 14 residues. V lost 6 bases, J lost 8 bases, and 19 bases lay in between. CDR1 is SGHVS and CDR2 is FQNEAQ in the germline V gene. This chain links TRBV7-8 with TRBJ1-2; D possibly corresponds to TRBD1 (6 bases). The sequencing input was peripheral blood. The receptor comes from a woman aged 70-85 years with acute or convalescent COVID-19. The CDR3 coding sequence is TGTGCCAGCAGGAATCCCGGGACATTAGGAGGCTACACCTTC. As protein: CASRNPGTLGGYTF. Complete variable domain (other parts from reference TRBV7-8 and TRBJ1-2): GAGVSQSPRYKVAKRGQDVALRCDPISGHVSLFWYQQALGQGPEFLTYFQNEAQLDKSGLPSDRFFAERPEGSVSTLKIQRTQQEDSAVYLCASRNPGTLGGYTFGSGTRLTVV.